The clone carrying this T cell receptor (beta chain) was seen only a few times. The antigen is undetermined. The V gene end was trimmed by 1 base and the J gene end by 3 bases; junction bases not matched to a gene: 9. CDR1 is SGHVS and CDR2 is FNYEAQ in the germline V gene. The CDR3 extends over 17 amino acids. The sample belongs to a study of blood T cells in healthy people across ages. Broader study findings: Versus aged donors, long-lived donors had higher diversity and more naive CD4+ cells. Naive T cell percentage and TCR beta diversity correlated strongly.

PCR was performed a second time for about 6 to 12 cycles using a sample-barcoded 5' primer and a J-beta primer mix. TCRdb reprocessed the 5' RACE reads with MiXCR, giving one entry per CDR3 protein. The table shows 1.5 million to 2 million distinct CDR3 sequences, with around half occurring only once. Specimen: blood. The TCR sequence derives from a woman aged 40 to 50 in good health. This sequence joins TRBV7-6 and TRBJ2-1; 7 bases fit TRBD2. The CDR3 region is CASSLESAGDYYNEQFF. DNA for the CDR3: TGTGCCAGCAGCTTAGAATCGGCGGGGGACTACTACAATGAGCAGTTCTTC.